A selection of T cell receptor beta chains follows, all from one sample in a study of beta chain features in type 1 diabetes. Only in-frame clones appear in the TCRdb table, and some are missing; sequencing was by immunoSEQ multiplex PCR. The top ten clones hold about 0.06% of a sample with 450,000 to 600,000 clones, approximately 30% of them seen once. Sequencing used naive CD4+ T cells from blood. Every receptor here comes from a man aged 18 to 30 in good health. Each CDR3 is given with its conserved first and last residue. The D gene is left open where the match is weak. Some rows mark clone size as missing; the rest say once, few, many or name a class of expanded clone.

j_call d_call v_call clone_size cdr3_nt cdr3_aa
TRBJ2-3 TRBD2 TRBV19 NA TGTGCCAGTAGTATTTCTAGCGGATACACAGATACGCAGTATTTT CASSISSGYTDTQYF
TRBJ2-2 NA TRBV7-3 few TGTGCCAGCAGCTTAATGGACCCTCAGTCCACCGGGGAGCTGTTTTTT CASSLMDPQSTGELFF
TRBJ2-1 NA TRBV18 few TGTGCCAGCTCACCACAAAACAATGAGCAGTTCTTC CASSPQNNEQFF
TRBJ2-1 NA TRBV25-1 few TGTGCCAGCATCTCCCAAAATGAGCAGTTCTTC CASISQNEQFF
TRBJ2-3 NA TRBV29-1 few TGCAGCGTGGGGTTCACAGATACGCAGTATTTT CSVGFTDTQYF
TRBJ2-1 NA TRBV9 NA TGTGCCAGCAGCCCCCACACCAAATACAATGAGCAGTTCTTC CASSPHTKYNEQFF
TRBJ1-4 NA TRBV30 few TGTGCCTGGAGCCGCGGACGGGAGGAGGAAAAACTGTTTTTT CAWSRGREEEKLFF
TRBJ2-7 NA TRBV30 NA TGTGCCTGGAGTAAAACTAGCAGGACATACGAGCAGTACTTC CAWSKTSRTYEQYF
TRBJ1-5 TRBD1 TRBV7-9 few TGTGCCAGCAGCTTAGGAGGGACAGCAAATCAGCCCCAGCATTTT CASSLGGTANQPQHF
TRBJ1-2 NA TRBV29-1 few TGCAGCGGGTGGGGCGACTATGGCTACACCTTC CSGWGDYGYTF
TRBJ2-7 TRBD2 TRBV10-3 NA TGTGCCATCAGTGAGTCCAGCGGGGTCGACTACGAGCAGTACTTC CAISESSGVDYEQYF
TRBJ2-7 NA TRBV28 few TGTGCCAGCAGTCCTGCCTCGGGCAGGGCCACCTACGAGCAGTACTTC CASSPASGRATYEQYF
TRBJ2-1 NA TRBV7-2 NA TGTGCCAGCAGCCTCTCGGGACTCCGAAGCTCCTACAATGAGCAGTTCTTC CASSLSGLRSSYNEQFF
TRBJ2-5 TRBD2 TRBV9 few TGTGCCAGCAGCGAGGCGGGAGCAGCAGAGACCCAGTACTTC CASSEAGAAETQYF
TRBJ1-2 NA TRBV4-2 NA TGTGCCAGCAGCCAAGATCTGTCGCTCTATGGCTACACCTTC CASSQDLSLYGYTF
TRBJ1-4 NA TRBV30 NA TGTGCCTGGAGTGTACGTCGGAGGAATGAAAAACTGTTTTTT CAWSVRRRNEKLFF
TRBJ2-1 TRBD2 TRBV7-8 NA TGTGCCAGCAGCTTAGCAGGGACTAGCGGGAGGCTGACTTACAATGAGCAGTTCTTC CASSLAGTSGRLTYNEQFF
TRBJ1-2 TRBD1 TRBV30 NA TGTGCCTGGAGGGACAGGGGGAGGGATGGCTACACCTTC CAWRDRGRDGYTF
TRBJ2-5 NA TRBV2 NA TGTGCCAGCAGTGAAGGGGGTCCGGAGACCCAGTACTTC CASSEGGPETQYF
TRBJ2-1 TRBD2 TRBV9 NA TGTGCCAGCAGCGGGACGATACTAGCGGGAGTTCGTGATGAGCAGTTCTTC CASSGTILAGVRDEQFF
TRBJ2-7 TRBD2 TRBV7-2 NA TGTGCCAGCAGGGCGAGCGGGATAATTGGGAACGAGCAGTACTTC CASRASGIIGNEQYF
TRBJ2-5 NA TRBV14 few TGTGCCAGCAGCTTACTGGGCCGGGGAGGTAATCAAGAGACCCAGTACTTC CASSLLGRGGNQETQYF
TRBJ2-7 NA TRBV11-2 NA TGTGCCAGCAGCTTAGCATGGGGTAAGGCCGAGCAGTACTTC CASSLAWGKAEQYF
TRBJ2-5 NA TRBV7-6 few TGTGCCAGCAGCCCAGTCGGGGGCCAAGAGACCCAGTACTTC CASSPVGGQETQYF
TRBJ1-5 NA TRBV12-5 NA TGTGCTAGTGCCGGGATCGGTCAGCCCCAGCATTTT CASAGIGQPQHF
TRBJ1-4 NA TRBV29-1 few TGCAGCGTTGTGGGCGTTAATGAAAAACTGTTTTTT CSVVGVNEKLFF
TRBJ2-5 NA TRBV9 NA TGTGCCAGCAGCTCCTGGACAGGAGGGTTGGGAGAGACCCAGTACTTC CASSSWTGGLGETQYF
TRBJ2-1 NA TRBV6-5 NA TGTGCCAGCAGACGGTACAATGAGCAGTTCTTC CASRRYNEQFF